This paragraph covers one TCR beta chain sequence. Antigen specificity is unknown. The data are from a study of cytomegalovirus exposure and HLA in healthy donors. Study-wide points: Associated with cytomegalovirus, according to the listing, were 170 or so TCR beta chains. Cytomegalovirus status was reportedly diagnosed by the classifier with high sensitivity and specificity.

The donors were in the 120-subject validation cohort, distinct from the roughly 600-subject first cohort. The data were produced by immunoSEQ multiplex PCR, yet TCRdb's version contains in-frame clones alone and is incomplete. The sample has tens of thousands of clones, approximately 95% seen once. Per germline, CDR1 GTSNPN and CDR2 SVGIG (reference sequence). Trimming stripped 5 bases from V and 5 bases from J, with 10 bases between. This CDR3 contains 11 residues. Material: PBMCs. J is TRBJ2-7 and V is TRBV30; no definite D call. This TCR was recovered from a woman aged 25 to 39 in good health and CMV-seropositive. This CDR3 reads CAWSSRDEQYF. In nucleotides, the CDR3 is TGTGCCTGGTCGAGCCGCGACGAGCAGTACTTC.